This TCR beta chain was retrieved from a study of T cells in pancreatic ductal adenocarcinoma. Selected pancreatic ductal adenocarcinoma patients had undergone surgery without neoadjuvant therapy. Study conclusions and caveats: No significant tumor-blood clonality difference; means were about 0.12 and 0.07.

Profiling relied on immunoSEQ multiplex PCR, and the TCRdb table lists in-frame clones only, not all of them. Of around 100,000 clones in the sample, about 95% were seen once. The germline V gene encodes CDR1 MDHEN and CDR2 SYDVKM. Trimming cost V 3 bases and J 5 bases, with 7 bases left between them. This CDR3 comprises 12 residues. A remark on this clone: Its antigen is unidentified.

The clonotype was recovered from a human donor with pancreatic ductal adenocarcinoma. The chain carries TRBV28 and TRBJ1-2; D is undetermined. Sequenced sample: PBMCs. This CDR3 is CASSFQNYGYTF. The CDR3 DNA is TGTGCCAGCAGTTTTCAGAATTATGGCTACACCTTC.